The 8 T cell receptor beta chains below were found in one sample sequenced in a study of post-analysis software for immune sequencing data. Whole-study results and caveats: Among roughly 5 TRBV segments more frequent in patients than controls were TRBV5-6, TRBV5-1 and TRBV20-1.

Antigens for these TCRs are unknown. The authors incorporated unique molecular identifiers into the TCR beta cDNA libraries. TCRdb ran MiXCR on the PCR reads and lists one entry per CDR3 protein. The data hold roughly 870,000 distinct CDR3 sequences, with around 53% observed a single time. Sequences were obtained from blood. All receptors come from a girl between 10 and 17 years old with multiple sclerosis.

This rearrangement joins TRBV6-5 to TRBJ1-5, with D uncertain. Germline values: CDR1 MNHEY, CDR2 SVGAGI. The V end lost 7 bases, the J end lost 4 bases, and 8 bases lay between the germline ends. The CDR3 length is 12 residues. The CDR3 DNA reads TGTGCCAGCAATTTCAAAAATCAGCCCCAGCATTTT. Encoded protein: CASNFKNQPQHF.

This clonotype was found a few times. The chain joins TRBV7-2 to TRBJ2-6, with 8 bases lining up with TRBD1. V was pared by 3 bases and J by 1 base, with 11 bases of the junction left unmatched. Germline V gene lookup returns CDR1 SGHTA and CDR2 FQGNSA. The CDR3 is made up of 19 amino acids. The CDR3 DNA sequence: TGTGCCAGCAGCTTCTCCCGACAGGGGATATTTTCTGGGGCCAACGTCCTGACTTTC. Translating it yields CASSFSRQGIFSGANVLTF.

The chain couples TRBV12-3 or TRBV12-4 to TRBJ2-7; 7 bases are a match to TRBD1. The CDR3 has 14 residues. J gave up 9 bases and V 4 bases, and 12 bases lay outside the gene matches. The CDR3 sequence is CASSSQGPPFGQYF. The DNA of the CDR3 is TGTGCCAGCAGTTCACAGGGGCCCCCCTTTGGGCAGTACTTC.

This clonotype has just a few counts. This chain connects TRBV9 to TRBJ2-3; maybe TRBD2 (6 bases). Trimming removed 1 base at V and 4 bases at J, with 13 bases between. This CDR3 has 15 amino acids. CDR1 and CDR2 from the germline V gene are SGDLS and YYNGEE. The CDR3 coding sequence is TGTGCCAGCAGCGTATCAGCGGGTAGGGCAGATACGCAGTATTTT. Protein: CASSVSAGRADTQYF.

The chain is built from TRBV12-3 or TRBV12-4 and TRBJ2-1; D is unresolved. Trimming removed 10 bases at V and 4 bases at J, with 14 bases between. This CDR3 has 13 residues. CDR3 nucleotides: TGTGCCACTACGAACCGGCTATACAATGAGCAGTTCTTC. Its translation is CATTNRLYNEQFF.

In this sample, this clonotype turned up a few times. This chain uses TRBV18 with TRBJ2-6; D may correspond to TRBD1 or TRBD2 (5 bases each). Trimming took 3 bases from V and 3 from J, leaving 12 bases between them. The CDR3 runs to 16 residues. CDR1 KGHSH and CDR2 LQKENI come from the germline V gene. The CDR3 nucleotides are TGTGCCAGCTCACCGGTAGAGGGGTTTGGGGCCAACGTCCTGACTTTC. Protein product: CASSPVEGFGANVLTF.

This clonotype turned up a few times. The CDR3: CSVEDQTGAFSYEQYF. For the CDR3, the DNA is TGCAGCGTTGAAGACCAGACAGGGGCGTTCTCCTACGAGCAGTACTTC. This chain links TRBV29-1 with TRBJ2-7, with 8 bases aligning to TRBD1. Per germline, CDR1 SQVTM and CDR2 ANQGSEA. The length of the CDR3 is 16 residues. Trimming took 0 bases from V and 0 from J; bases not matched to a gene: 7.

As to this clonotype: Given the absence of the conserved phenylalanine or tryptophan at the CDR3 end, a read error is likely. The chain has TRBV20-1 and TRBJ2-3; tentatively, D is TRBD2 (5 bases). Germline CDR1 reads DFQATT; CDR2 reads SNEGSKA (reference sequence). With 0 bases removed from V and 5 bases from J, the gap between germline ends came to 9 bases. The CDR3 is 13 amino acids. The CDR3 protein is CSARDRDEDTQYL. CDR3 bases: TGCAGTGCTAGAGATCGGGATGAAGATACGCAGTATTTG.